This TCR beta chain was sequenced during a study of blood T cell repertoires in COVID-19. This clone appeared a single time. The data were produced by immunoSEQ multiplex PCR, yet TCRdb's version contains in-frame clones alone and is incomplete. The sample gives 200,000 or so clones, around 89% of which show up once; roughly 2.5% is in the top ten. The V gene's germline CDR1 is SEHNR and CDR2 FQNEAQ (reference sequence). The CDR3 extends over 16 amino acids. V dropped 5 bases and J dropped 1 base, with 12 bases sitting between them. Participant-given clinical history determined each cohort assignment.

The receptor's source is a woman aged 25 to 39 who had recovered from COVID-19. The sample consisted of PBMCs or T cells enriched from blood (not recorded which). This rearrangement joins TRBV7-9 to TRBJ2-6, with a tentative D call TRBD2 (6 bases). DNA for the CDR3: TGTGCCAGCAGCCCCTCGGGGACTTCTGGGGCCAACGTCCTGACTTTC. This gives the protein CASSPSGTSGANVLTF.